This TCR beta chain originates from a study of blood T cell repertoires in COVID-19. Overall study: In each case, the material was cDNA or gDNA derived from T cells, B-cell-depleted T cells, or PBMCs.

TCRdb keeps only in-frame clones here, not all; method: immunoSEQ multiplex PCR. The sample carries around 70,000 clones, about nine tenths recorded once. The junction had 9 bases not matched to a gene; V was cut back by 5 bases and J by 0 bases. This CDR3 is built from 18 residues. Germline CDR1 and CDR2: MGHDK and SYGVNS. The TCR was taken from a human donor in a cohort sampled during active COVID-19. The sample taken for sequencing was peripheral blood. This chain connects TRBV25-1 to TRBJ2-6, with TRBD1 matching over 8 bases. The CDR3 loop reads CASSPRDRRVSGANVLTF. The CDR3 DNA reads as TGTGCCAGCAGTCCCCGGGACAGGAGGGTCTCTGGGGCCAACGTCCTGACTTTC.